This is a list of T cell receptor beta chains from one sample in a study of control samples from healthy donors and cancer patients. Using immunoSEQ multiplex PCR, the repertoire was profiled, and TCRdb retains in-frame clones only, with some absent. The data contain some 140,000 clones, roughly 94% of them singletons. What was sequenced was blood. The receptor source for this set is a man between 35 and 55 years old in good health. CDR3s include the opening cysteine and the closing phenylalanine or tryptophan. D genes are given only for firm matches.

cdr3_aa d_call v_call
CASSRVAGYTGELFF . TRBV7-2
CASSAPRTASGTEAFF . TRBV19
CASSLGRRAENTEAFF . TRBV5-1
CATSAEINRTARSGYTF . TRBV24-1
CASSFDRSATNEKLFF . TRBV5-5
CASIEGGRQNEKLFF . TRBV2
CASSPGASGTDTQYF . TRBV13
CASSVTSGPTDTQYF TRBD2 TRBV6-2/TRBV6-3
CASSLVSGRTSSYEQYF . TRBV5-1
CASSQGGQPQHF . TRBV3-1/TRBV3-2
CASSVEGGVKTQYF TRBD1 TRBV9
CASSLAGTWDNEQFF . TRBV6-2/TRBV6-3
CASTGTSGSDNEQFF TRBD2 TRBV4-2
CASSLGGYSNQPQHF . TRBV5-5
CASSINQGDGYTF TRBD1 TRBV19
CASSYWQGNVLTF . TRBV6-2/TRBV6-3
CASSTYHTEAFF . TRBV6-5
CASSAGQGSNTEAFF TRBD1 TRBV2
CASSIAGARETQYF . TRBV19
CAISELWTGGSGYTF TRBD1 TRBV10-3